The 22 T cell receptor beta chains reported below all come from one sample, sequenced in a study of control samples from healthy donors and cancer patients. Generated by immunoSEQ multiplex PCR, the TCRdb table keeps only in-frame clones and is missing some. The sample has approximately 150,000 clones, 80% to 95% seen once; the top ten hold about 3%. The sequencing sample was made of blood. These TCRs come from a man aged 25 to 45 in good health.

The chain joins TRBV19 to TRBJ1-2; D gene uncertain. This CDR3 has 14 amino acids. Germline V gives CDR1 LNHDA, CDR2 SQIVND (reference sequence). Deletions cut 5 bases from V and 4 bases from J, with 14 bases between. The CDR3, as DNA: TGTGCCAGTAGTGTTAGGCCACCCGTCTATGGCTACACCTTC. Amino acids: CASSVRPPVYGYTF.

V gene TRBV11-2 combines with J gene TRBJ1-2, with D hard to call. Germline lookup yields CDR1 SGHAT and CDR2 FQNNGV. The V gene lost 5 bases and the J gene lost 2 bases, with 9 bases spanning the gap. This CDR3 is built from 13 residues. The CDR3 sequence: CASSVRSNYGYTF. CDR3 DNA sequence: TGTGCCAGCAGCGTTAGATCAAACTATGGCTACACCTTC.

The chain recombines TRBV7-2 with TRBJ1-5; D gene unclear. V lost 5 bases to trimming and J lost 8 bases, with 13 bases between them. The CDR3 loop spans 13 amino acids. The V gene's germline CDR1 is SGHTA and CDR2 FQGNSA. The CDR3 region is CASSLAGSEPQHF. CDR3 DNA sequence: TGTGCCAGCAGCCTCGCCGGGTCGGAGCCCCAGCATTTT.

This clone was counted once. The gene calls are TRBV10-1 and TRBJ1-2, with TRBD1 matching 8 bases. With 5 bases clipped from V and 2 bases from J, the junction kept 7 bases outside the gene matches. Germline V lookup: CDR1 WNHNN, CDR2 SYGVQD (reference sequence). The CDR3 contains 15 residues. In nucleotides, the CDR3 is TGCGCCAGCAGTAACGACAGGGGCGGAAACTATGGCTACACCTTC. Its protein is CASSNDRGGNYGYTF.

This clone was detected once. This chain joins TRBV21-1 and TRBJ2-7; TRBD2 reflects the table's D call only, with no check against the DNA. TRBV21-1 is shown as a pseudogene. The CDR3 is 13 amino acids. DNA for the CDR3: TGTGCCAGGCAGGAGGACCTCTCCTACGAGCAGTACTTC. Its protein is CARQEDLSYEQYF.

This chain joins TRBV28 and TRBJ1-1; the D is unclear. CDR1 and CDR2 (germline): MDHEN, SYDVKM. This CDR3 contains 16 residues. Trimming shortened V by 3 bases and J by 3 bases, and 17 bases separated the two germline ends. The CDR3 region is CASSFTGPQGYTEAFF. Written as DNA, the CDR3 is TGTGCCAGCAGTTTTACCGGGCCCCAAGGGTACACTGAAGCTTTCTTT.

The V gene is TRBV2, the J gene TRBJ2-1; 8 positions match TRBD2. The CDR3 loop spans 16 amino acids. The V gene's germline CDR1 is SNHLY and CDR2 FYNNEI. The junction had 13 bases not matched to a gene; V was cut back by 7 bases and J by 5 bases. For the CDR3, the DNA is TGTGCCAGCACCTGGCGAATAGCGGGGAAAAACAATGAGCAGTTCTTC. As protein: CASTWRIAGKNNEQFF.

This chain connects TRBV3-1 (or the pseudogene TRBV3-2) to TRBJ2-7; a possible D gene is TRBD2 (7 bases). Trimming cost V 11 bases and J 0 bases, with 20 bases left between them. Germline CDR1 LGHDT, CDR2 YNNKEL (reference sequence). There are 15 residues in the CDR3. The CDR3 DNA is TGTGCCCCCACCCAAGGGGGGGGGAGCTCCTACGAGCAGTACTTC. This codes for CAPTQGGGSSYEQYF.

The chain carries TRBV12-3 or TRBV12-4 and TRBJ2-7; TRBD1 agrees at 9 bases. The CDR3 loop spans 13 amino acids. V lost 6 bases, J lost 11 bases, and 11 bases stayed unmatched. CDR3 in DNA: TGTGCCAGCAGCCGCGGACAGGGGCCCTCAAAGTACTTC. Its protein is CASSRGQGPSKYF.

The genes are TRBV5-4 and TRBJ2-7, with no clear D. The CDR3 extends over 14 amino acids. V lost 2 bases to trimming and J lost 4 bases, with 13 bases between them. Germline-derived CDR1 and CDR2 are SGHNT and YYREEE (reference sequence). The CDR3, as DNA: TGTGCCAGCAGCTTCGGGTTCGCCCCATACGAGCAGTACTTC. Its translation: CASSFGFAPYEQYF.

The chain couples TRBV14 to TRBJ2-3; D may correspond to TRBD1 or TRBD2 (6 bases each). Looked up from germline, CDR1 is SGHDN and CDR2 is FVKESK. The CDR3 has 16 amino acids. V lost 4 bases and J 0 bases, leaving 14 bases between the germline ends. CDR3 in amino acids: CASSRPGAISTDTQYF. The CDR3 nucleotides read TGTGCCAGCAGCCGACCGGGGGCAATAAGCACAGATACGCAGTATTTT.

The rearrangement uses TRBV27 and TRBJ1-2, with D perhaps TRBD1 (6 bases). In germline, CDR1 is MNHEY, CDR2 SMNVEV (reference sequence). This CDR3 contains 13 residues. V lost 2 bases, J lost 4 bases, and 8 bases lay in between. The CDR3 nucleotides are TGTGCCAGCAGTTTAGGACAGTTCTATGGCTACACCTTC. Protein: CASSLGQFYGYTF.

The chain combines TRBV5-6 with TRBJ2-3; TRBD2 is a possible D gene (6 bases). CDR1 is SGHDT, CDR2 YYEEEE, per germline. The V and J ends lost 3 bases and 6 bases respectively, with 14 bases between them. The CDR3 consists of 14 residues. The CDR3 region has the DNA TGTGCCAGCAGCTCGGACTACGGGGCGGATACGCAGTATTTT. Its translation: CASSSDYGADTQYF.

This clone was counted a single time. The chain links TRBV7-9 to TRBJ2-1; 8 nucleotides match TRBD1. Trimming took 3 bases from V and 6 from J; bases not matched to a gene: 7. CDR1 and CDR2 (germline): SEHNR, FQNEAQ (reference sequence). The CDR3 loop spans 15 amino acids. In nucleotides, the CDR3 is TGTGCCAGCAGCTTGGGACAGGTCCAGGGCAATGAGCAGTTCTTC. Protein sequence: CASSLGQVQGNEQFF.

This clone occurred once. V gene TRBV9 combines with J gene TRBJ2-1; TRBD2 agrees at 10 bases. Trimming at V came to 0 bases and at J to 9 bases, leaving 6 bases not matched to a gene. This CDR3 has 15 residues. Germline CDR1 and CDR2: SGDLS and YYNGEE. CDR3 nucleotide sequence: TGTGCCAGCAGCGTAGCTCGGGGACTAGCGTTTGAGCAGTTCTTC. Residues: CASSVARGLAFEQFF.

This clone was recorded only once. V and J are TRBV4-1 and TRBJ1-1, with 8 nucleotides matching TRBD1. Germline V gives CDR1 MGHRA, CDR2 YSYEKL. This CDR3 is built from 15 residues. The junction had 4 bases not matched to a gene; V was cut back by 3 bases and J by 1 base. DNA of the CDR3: TGCGCCAGCAGCCAGTCCGGACAGGGGAACACTGAAGCTTTCTTT. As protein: CASSQSGQGNTEAFF.

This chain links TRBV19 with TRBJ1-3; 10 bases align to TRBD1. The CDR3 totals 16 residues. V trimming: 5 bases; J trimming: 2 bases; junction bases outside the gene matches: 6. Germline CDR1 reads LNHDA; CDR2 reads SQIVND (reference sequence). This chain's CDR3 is CASSPGQGLTGNTIYF. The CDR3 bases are TGTGCCAGTAGTCCGGGACAGGGGTTAACTGGAAACACCATATATTTT.

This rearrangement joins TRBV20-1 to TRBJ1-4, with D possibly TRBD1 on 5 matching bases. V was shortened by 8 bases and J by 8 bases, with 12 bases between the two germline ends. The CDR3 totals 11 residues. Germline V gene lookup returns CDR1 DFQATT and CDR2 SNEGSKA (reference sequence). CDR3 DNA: TGCAGTATGCAGGGCCGAGAAAAACTGTTTTTT. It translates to CSMQGREKLFF.

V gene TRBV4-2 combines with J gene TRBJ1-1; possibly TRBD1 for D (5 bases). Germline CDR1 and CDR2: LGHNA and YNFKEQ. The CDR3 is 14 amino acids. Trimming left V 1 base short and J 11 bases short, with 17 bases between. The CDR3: CASSQGGGSPGAFF. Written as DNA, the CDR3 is TGTGCCAGCAGCCAAGGAGGAGGGTCCCCAGGGGCTTTCTTT.

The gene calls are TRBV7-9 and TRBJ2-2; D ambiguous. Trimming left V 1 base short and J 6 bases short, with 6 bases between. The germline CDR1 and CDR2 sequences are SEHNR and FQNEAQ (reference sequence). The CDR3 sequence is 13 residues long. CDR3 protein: CASSLGLAGELFF. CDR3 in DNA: TGTGCCAGCAGCTTAGGTCTTGCCGGGGAGCTGTTTTTT.

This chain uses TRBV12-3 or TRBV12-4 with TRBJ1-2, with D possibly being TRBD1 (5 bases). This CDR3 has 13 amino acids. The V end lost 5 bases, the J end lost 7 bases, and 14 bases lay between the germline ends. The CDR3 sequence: CASSIRDLGGYTF. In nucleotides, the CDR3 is TGTGCCAGCAGTATCCGGGACTTGGGTGGCTACACCTTC.

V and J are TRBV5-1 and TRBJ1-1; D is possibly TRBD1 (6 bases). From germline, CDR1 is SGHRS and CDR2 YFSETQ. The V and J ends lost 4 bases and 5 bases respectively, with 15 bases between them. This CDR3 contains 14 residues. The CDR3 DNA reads TGCGCCAGCAGCCCGACGTGGGGGGCTACTGAAGCTTTCTTT. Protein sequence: CASSPTWGATEAFF.